The entry that follows covers one TCR beta chain sequence. This sample was taken from a study of blood T cell repertoires in COVID-19. Study-level background: Sites across the United States, Italy and Spain contributed samples from acute and convalescent COVID-19. PBMCs, B-cell-depleted T cells, or T cells provided the cDNA or gDNA that made up the material.

Study processing details: Quantification of nucleated cells was approximated via reference gene primer amplification. The method was immunoSEQ multiplex PCR; TCRdb's version includes in-frame clones alone and lacks a portion of them. The V and J calls and clone size are taken from that table; D and trimming were inferred from the DNA. The sample has 100,000 or so clones; roughly 84% are singletons. The ends lost 6 bases at V and 4 bases at J; junction bases unmatched: 11. Germline V gene sequence: CDR1 SQVTM, CDR2 ANQGSEA. The CDR3 sequence is 14 residues long. The specimen was peripheral blood. The J gene is TRBJ2-5, the V gene TRBV29-1; TRBD2 aligns across 7 bases. The receptor was derived from a human donor in a cohort sampled during active COVID-19. The CDR3 is CSVVSGGRGETQYF. Here the CDR3 DNA reads TGCAGCGTCGTATCAGGAGGGAGGGGAGAGACCCAGTACTTC.